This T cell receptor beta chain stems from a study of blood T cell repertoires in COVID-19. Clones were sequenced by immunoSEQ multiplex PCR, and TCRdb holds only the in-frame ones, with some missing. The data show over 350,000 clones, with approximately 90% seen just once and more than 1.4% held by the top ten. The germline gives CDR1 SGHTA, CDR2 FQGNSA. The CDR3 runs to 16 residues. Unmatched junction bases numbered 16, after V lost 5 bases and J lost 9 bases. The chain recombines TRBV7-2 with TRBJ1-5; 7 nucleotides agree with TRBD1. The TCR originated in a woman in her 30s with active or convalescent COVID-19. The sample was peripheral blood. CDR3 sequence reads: CASSQTGGQLSGPQHF. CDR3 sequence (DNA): TGTGCCAGCAGCCAAACTGGGGGACAGCTATCAGGGCCCCAGCATTTT.